The clone carrying this T cell receptor (beta chain) was detected only once. Clones were read by immunoSEQ multiplex PCR, and TCRdb kept only the in-frame ones, dropping some. The table lists 350,000 to 500,000 clones, about 90% of them singletons. The data stem from a study of blood T cell repertoires in COVID-19. At the level of the study: Donors in the United States, Italy and Spain gave samples during acute or convalescent COVID-19. PBMCs, B-cell-depleted T cells, or T cells were the source of the cDNA or gDNA that made up the material.

Looked up from germline, CDR1 is SGHVS and CDR2 is FQNEAQ. The CDR3 consists of 15 residues. V lost 1 base to trimming and J lost 0 bases, with 10 bases between them. Sequencing was performed on peripheral blood. The receptor was isolated from a man between 18 and 29 years old with COVID-19, enrolled during active disease. V is TRBV7-8 and J is TRBJ2-7; possibly TRBD1 for D (5 bases). DNA of the CDR3: TGTGCCAGCAGCTTAGGACAGACACTCTCCTACGAGCAGTACTTC. It translates to CASSLGQTLSYEQYF.